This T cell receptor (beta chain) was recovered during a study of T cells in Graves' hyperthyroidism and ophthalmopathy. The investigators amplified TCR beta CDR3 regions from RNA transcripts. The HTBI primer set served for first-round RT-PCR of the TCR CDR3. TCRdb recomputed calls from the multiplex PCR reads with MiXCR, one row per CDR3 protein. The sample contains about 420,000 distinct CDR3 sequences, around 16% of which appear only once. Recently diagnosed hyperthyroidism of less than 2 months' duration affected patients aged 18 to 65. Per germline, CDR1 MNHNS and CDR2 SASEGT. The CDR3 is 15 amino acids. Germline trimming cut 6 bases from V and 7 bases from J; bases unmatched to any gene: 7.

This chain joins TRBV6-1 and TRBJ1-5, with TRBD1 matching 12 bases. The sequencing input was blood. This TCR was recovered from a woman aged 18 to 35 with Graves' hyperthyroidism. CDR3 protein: CASRGTGGVGQPQHF. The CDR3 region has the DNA TGTGCCAGCAGGGGGACAGGGGGCGTCGGGCAGCCCCAGCATTTT.